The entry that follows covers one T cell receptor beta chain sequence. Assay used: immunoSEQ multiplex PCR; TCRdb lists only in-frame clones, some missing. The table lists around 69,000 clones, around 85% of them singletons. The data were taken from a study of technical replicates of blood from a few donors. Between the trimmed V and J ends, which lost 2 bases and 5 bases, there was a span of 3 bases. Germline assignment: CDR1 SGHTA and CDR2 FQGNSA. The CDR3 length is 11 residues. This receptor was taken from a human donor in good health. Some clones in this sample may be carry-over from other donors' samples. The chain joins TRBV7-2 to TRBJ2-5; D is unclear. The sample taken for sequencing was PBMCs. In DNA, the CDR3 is TGTGCCAGCAGCTTACTTGAGACCCAGTACTTC. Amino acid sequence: CASSLLETQYF. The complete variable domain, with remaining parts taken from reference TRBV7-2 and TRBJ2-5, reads GAGVSQSPSNKVTEKGKDVELRCDPISGHTALYWYRQSLGQGLEFLIYFQGNSAPDKSGLPSDRFSAERTGGSVSTLTIQRTQQEDSAVYLCASSLLETQYFGPGTRLLVL.